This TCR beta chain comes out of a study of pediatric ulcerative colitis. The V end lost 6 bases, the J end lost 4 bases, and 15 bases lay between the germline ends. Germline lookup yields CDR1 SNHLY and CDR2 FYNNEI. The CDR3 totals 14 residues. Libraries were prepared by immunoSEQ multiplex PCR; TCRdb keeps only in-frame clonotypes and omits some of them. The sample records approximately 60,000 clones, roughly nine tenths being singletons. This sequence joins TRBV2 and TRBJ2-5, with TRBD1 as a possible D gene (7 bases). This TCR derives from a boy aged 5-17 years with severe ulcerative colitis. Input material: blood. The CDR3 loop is CASSQRQGGETQYF. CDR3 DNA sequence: TGTGCCAGCAGCCAACGCCAGGGGGGAGAGACCCAGTACTTC.